The 2 T cell receptor beta chains reported below all come from one sample, sequenced in a study of blood T cell repertoires in COVID-19. Profiled with immunoSEQ multiplex PCR; TCRdb holds only in-frame clones, not every one. Here the sample spans under 200,000 clones, approximately 85% being singletons. The sample taken for sequencing was peripheral blood. The receptors were gathered from a woman older than 75 with acute or convalescent COVID-19.

This chain uses TRBV24-1 with TRBJ1-2; D is unresolved. Germline CDR1 is KGHDR and CDR2 is SFDVKD. V was trimmed by 4 bases and J by 8 bases, leaving 13 bases between them. This CDR3 comprises 13 residues. The CDR3 reads CATSDPVENGYTF. CDR3 in DNA: TGTGCCACCAGTGACCCCGTAGAGAACGGCTACACCTTC.

V is TRBV29-1 and J is TRBJ1-2, with 8 bases fitting TRBD1. The CDR3 contains 13 residues. Trimming took 8 bases from V and 3 from J; bases not matched to a gene: 8. Germline V gene lookup returns CDR1 SQVTM and CDR2 ANQGSEA. The CDR3 DNA sequence: TGCAGCACCGGACAGGGAGGGGACTATGGCTACACCTTC. Its translation: CSTGQGGDYGYTF. Together with reference TRBV29-1 and TRBJ1-2, the CDR3 gives the full variable domain: SAVISQKPSRDICQRGTSLTIQCQVDSQVTMMFWYRQQPGQSLTLIATANQGSEATYESGFVIDKFPISRPNLTFSTLTVSNMSPEDSSIYLCSTGQGGDYGYTFGSGTRLTVV.